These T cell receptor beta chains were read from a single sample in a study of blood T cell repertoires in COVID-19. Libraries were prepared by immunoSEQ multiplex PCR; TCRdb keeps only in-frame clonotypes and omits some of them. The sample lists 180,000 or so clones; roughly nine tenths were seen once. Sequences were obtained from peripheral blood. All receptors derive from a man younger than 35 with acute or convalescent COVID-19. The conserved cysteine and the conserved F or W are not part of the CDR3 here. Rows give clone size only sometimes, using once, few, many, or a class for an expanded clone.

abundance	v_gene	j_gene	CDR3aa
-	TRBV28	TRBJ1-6	ASREVDSPLH
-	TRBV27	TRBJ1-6	ASSLHYPPDLH
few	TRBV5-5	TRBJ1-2	ASSLTNGAGGSYGYT
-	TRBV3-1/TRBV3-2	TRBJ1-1	ASSQDRGYTEAF
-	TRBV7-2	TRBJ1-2	ASSRVQGGNYGYT
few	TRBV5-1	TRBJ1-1	ASSQSKAPGLRNTEAF
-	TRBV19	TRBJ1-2	ASSMINRARSYGYT
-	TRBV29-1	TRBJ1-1	SVLTGGSEAF
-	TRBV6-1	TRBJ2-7	ASSEDRPYEQY
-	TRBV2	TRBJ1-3	ASSQITTGSGNTIY
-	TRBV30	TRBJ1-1	AWSPPRRIAEAF
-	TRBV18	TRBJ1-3	ASSSPGQGFWDSGNTIY
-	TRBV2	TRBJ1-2	ASRLDRDGGYT
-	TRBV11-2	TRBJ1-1	ASSLVGQGMNTEAF
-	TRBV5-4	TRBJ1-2	ASSLQGDNYGYT
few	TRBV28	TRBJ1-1	ASSPPARGTEAF
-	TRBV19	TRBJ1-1	ASSDTVNTEAF
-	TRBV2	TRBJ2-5	ASSAGEETQY
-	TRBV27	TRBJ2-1	ASSPRTSGGYNEQF
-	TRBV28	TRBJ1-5	ASIRLTGFNQPQH
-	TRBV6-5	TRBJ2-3	ASRSGGGTDTQY
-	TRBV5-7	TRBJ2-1	ASSSNREPPGTEQF
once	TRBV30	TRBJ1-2	AWGQLNYGYT
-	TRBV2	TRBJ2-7	ASSDLTQQY
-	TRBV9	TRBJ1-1	ASSDQGISEAF
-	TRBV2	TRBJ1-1	ASKDPTGGAF
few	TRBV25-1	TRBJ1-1	ASSEYNQGKNTEAF
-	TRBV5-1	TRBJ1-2	ASSLDRPHYGYT
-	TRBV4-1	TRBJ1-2	ASSQVGHIYGYT
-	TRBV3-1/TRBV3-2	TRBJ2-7	ASSQVERIYEQY
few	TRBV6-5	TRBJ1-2	ASETGVSNYGYT
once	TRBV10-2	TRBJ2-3	ASSGTRADTQY
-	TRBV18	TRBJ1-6	ASSHEGGSPLH
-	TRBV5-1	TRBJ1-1	ASSYFAVSTEAF
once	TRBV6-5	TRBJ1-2	ASRSKPGQTYGYT
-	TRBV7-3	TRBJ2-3	ASSQTGLSTDTQY
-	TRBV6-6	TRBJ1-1	ASSYDTYTEAF
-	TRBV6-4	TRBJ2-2	ASSDSGTSTGELF
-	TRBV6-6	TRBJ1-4	ARAMTATNEKLF
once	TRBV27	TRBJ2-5	ASRSAGVQETQY
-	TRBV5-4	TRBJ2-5	ASSFGQGTRGETQY
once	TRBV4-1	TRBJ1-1	ASSQAVGGTEAF
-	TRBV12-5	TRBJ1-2	ASGLVPSGGASYGYT
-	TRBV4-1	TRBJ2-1	ASSQDYRDRASYNEQF
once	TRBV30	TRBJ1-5	AWSPGNQPQH
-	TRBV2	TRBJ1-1	ASSLPVDSNTEAF
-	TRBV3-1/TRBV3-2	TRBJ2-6	ASSQGSTPSGANVLT